The next 29 T cell receptor beta chains were all read from a single sample in a study of OX40 agonist ivuxolimab in advanced cancers. This table comes from immunoSEQ multiplex PCR, and its TCRdb copy is limited to in-frame clones, with some not included. The profile shows about 46,000 clones, roughly 86% of them singletons. The input for sequencing was CD4+ or CD8+ T cells sorted from blood, taken in a trial of the OX40 agonist ivuxolimab. The origin of the receptors is an adult with an advanced solid tumor such as melanoma, head and neck, liver or kidney cancer.

V gene TRBV2 combines with J gene TRBJ2-1, with D unclear. CDR3 length: 14 amino acids. Deletions cut 7 bases from V and 3 bases from J, with 13 bases between. CDR1 and CDR2 (germline): SNHLY, FYNNEI. The CDR3 DNA is TGTGCCAGCAATACCCGAATGTACTACAATGAGCAGTTCTTC. Its protein product is CASNTRMYYNEQFF.

The chain combines TRBV28 with TRBJ2-1, with TRBD1 matching over 10 bases. The germline gives CDR1 MDHEN, CDR2 SYDVKM. This CDR3 region has 13 residues. V shed 8 bases and J 3 bases; nucleotides not matched to a gene: 1. CDR3 DNA sequence: TGTGCCAGCCGGGACAGGGGCTACAATGAGCAGTTCTTC. Protein product: CASRDRGYNEQFF.

The J gene is TRBJ2-3, the V gene TRBV10-3; 7 bases fit TRBD2. CDR1 is ENHRY, CDR2 SYGVKD, per germline. This CDR3 comprises 18 residues. Germline trimming cut 4 bases from V and 1 base from J; bases unmatched to any gene: 14. The CDR3 sequence: CAISAKFFGEGGTDTQYF. Here the CDR3 DNA reads TGTGCCATCAGTGCCAAGTTCTTCGGGGAGGGCGGCACAGATACGCAGTATTTT.

This sequence joins TRBV4-1 and TRBJ2-3; 7 bases fit TRBD2. The CDR3 sequence is 16 residues long. Germline CDR1 is MGHRA and CDR2 is YSYEKL. V shed 4 bases and J 3 bases; nucleotides not matched to a gene: 10. CDR3 region: CASSRRLAESTDTQYF. DNA for the CDR3: TGCGCCAGCAGCCGGCGTCTAGCGGAATCAACAGATACGCAGTATTTT.

The chain uses TRBV6-1 and TRBJ1-1; 7 positions agree with TRBD1. Looked up from germline, CDR1 is MNHNS and CDR2 is SASEGT. The CDR3 is 14 residues long. V trimming: 8 bases; J trimming: 5 bases; junction bases outside the gene matches: 11. CDR3 region: CASPGGWGKTEAFF. In DNA, the CDR3 is TGTGCCAGCCCAGGGGGGTGGGGAAAAACTGAAGCTTTCTTT.

This chain links TRBV19 with TRBJ2-3; a possible D gene is TRBD2 (6 bases). V dropped 2 bases and J dropped 0 bases, with 12 bases sitting between them. Germline CDR1 and CDR2: LNHDA and SQIVND (reference sequence). This CDR3 region has 16 residues. DNA of the CDR3: TGTGCCAGTAGTATAACTTGGGGGACTAGCACAGATACGCAGTATTTT. Its protein is CASSITWGTSTDTQYF.

The CDR3 protein is CASTDPLRAYEQYF. The CDR3 coding sequence is TGTGCCAGCACCGACCCGTTAAGGGCCTACGAGCAGTACTTC. The chain uses TRBV2 and TRBJ2-7, with D hard to call. Germline CDR1 and CDR2: SNHLY and FYNNEI. The CDR3 is 14 residues long. Trimming stripped 7 bases from V and 2 bases from J, with 15 bases between.

This rearrangement joins TRBV4-2 to TRBJ2-5; D possibly corresponds to TRBD2 (5 bases). The V and J ends lost 2 bases and 2 bases respectively, with 6 bases between them. The CDR3 is 13 residues long. Per germline, CDR1 LGHNA and CDR2 YNFKEQ. DNA of the CDR3: TGTGCCAGCAGCCAACGGGATCAAGAGACCCAGTACTTC. Residues: CASSQRDQETQYF.

The chain couples TRBV2 to TRBJ2-2; 12 bases align to TRBD2. This CDR3 is built from 17 residues. Germline V CDR1 and CDR2: SNHLY, FYNNEI. V shed 4 bases and J 0 bases; nucleotides not matched to a gene: 3. DNA of the CDR3: TGTGCCAGCAGTGTGACTAGCGGGAGCGCGAACACCGGGGAGCTGTTTTTT. It is translated as CASSVTSGSANTGELFF.

The chain has TRBV7-6 and TRBJ1-2; a weak D match, TRBD1 (6 bases). Trimming stripped 2 bases from V and 3 bases from J, with 22 bases between. The CDR3 contains 18 residues. Germline V CDR1 and CDR2: SGHVS, FNYEAQ. This CDR3 is CASSLSSLQGWGHYGYTF. The CDR3 DNA follows: TGTGCCAGCAGCTTAAGCAGTCTACAGGGATGGGGGCACTATGGCTACACCTTC.

The chain recombines TRBV28 with TRBJ2-7; D remains unclear. Germline values: CDR1 MDHEN, CDR2 SYDVKM. The CDR3 runs 14 residues. V lost 1 base to trimming and J lost 4 bases, with 11 bases between them. CDR3 region: CASSLSWVFYEQYF. CDR3 nucleotide sequence: TGTGCCAGCAGTTTATCGTGGGTTTTTTACGAGCAGTACTTC.

The sample holds a few counts of this clone. This sequence joins TRBV14 and TRBJ2-7; D gene unclear. V shed 0 bases and J shed 4 bases, with 7 bases lying between them. Germline V gene sequence: CDR1 SGHDN, CDR2 FVKESK. There are 13 residues in the CDR3. Written as DNA, the CDR3 is TGTGCCAGCAGCCAAGATATAACTTACGAGCAGTACTTC. This gives the protein CASSQDITYEQYF.

V is TRBV4-1 and J is TRBJ2-7, with a weak D call TRBD1 (6 bases). Trimming pared 2 bases from V and 3 bases from J, leaving 11 bases between. Per germline, CDR1 MGHRA and CDR2 YSYEKL. This CDR3 is 14 amino acids long. The CDR3 region is CASSQMDRFYEQYF. DNA for the CDR3: TGCGCCAGCAGCCAAATGGACAGATTCTACGAGCAGTACTTC.

The V gene is TRBV7-9, the J gene TRBJ2-7; 16 nucleotides line up with TRBD2. V was pared by 3 bases and J by 6 bases, with 11 bases of the junction left unmatched. CDR3 length: 18 amino acids. The V gene's germline CDR1 is SEHNR and CDR2 FQNEAQ (reference sequence). The CDR3 coding sequence is TGTGCCAGCAGCTTTCCACCGGGACTAGCGGGAGGGGGTCCCGAGCAGTACTTC. It translates to CASSFPPGLAGGGPEQYF.

This rearrangement joins TRBV5-8 to TRBJ1-1; D is perhaps TRBD1 (5 bases). CDR1 and CDR2 from the germline V gene are SGHTS and YDEGEE. This CDR3 region has 15 residues. Trimming pared 3 bases from V and 7 bases from J, leaving 19 bases between. The CDR3 sequence: CASSYPTSGRGEAFF. The CDR3 bases are TGTGCCAGCAGCTACCCAACCTCGGGGCGGGGTGAAGCTTTCTTT.

The chain recombines TRBV30 with TRBJ2-7; tentatively, D is TRBD1 or TRBD2 (6 bases each). Between the trimmed V and J ends, which lost 4 bases and 5 bases, there was a span of 15 bases. The CDR3 totals 13 residues. The V gene's germline CDR1 is GTSNPN and CDR2 SVGIG (reference sequence). The CDR3 loop reads CAWTFGGPDEQYF. Here the CDR3 DNA reads TGTGCCTGGACATTCGGGGGCCCGGACGAGCAGTACTTC.

The gene calls are TRBV7-9 and TRBJ2-1; tentatively, D is TRBD2 (6 bases). Trimming removed 2 bases from V and 0 bases from J, with 11 bases in between. Germline assignment: CDR1 SEHNR and CDR2 FQNEAQ (reference sequence). The CDR3 loop spans 16 amino acids. CDR3 coding DNA: TGTGCCAGCAGCTTAACGCGGGGTAGCTCCTACAATGAGCAGTTCTTC. It yields the protein CASSLTRGSSYNEQFF.

The rearrangement joins TRBV21-1 to TRBJ1-2. TRBV21-1 is flagged as a pseudogene. This CDR3 has 14 residues. The CDR3 is CATKASGGNYGYTF. CDR3 nucleotide sequence: TGTGCCACCAAAGCCTCCGGGGGGAACTATGGCTACACCTTC.

The V and J genes are TRBV9 and TRBJ2-5; D not certain. The J call is in doubt because the DNA end fits TRBJ2-7 better. CDR3 length: 14 residues. Germline values: CDR1 SGDLS, CDR2 YYNGEE. This chain's CDR3 is CASSVAGQPYEQYF. CDR3 coding DNA: TGTGCCAGCAGCGTAGCCGGGCAGCCCTACGAGCAGTACTTC.

Here the CDR3 DNA reads TGTGCCAGCAGCCCGGCCCCCCCTAGGGAGGCTTTCTTT. Its translation: CASSPAPPREAFF. The chain carries TRBV5-5 and TRBJ1-1; unclear D gene. The CDR3 runs 13 residues. V was trimmed by 4 bases and J by 11 bases, leaving 18 bases between them. Germline CDR1 and CDR2: SGHKS and YYEKEE (reference sequence).

The V gene is TRBV28, the J gene TRBJ1-3; D gene uncertain. Germline CDR1 and CDR2: MDHEN and SYDVKM. The CDR3 contains 17 residues. V lost 6 bases to trimming and J lost 4 bases, with 22 bases between them. The CDR3 protein is CASSGLGVRWEGNTIYF. DNA of the CDR3: TGTGCCAGCAGCGGTCTTGGGGTCCGCTGGGAGGGAAACACCATATATTTT.

The genes are TRBV9 and TRBJ1-6; unclear D gene. The CDR3 is made up of 12 amino acids. Trimming removed 0 bases from V and 9 bases from J, with 4 bases in between. CDR1 and CDR2 from the germline V gene are SGDLS and YYNGEE. CDR3 region: CASSVGSSPLHF. The CDR3 DNA follows: TGTGCCAGCAGCGTAGGAAGTTCACCCCTCCACTTT.

V is TRBV27 and J is TRBJ2-7; D ambiguous. Germline V lookup: CDR1 MNHEY, CDR2 SMNVEV (reference sequence). Trimming removed 3 bases at V and 4 bases at J, with 10 bases between. This CDR3 has 13 amino acids. In DNA, the CDR3 is TGTGCCAGCAGTTTTGGGGTGGCATACGAGCAGTACTTC. Protein sequence: CASSFGVAYEQYF.

This chain links TRBV4-3 with TRBJ1-1; TRBD1 agrees at 10 bases. Germline values: CDR1 LGHNA, CDR2 YSLEER. This CDR3 is built from 20 residues. The junction had 20 bases not matched to a gene; V was cut back by 4 bases and J by 3 bases. Here the CDR3 reads CASSPSDRGDILVGDTEAFF. In DNA form, the CDR3 reads TGCGCCAGCAGCCCGTCGGACAGGGGGGATATATTAGTGGGAGACACTGAAGCTTTCTTT.

The chain's CDR3 is CASIQGGGTEAFF. In DNA form, the CDR3 reads TGTGCCAGTATTCAAGGGGGCGGCACTGAAGCTTTCTTT. V usage is TRBV19 and J usage is TRBJ1-1; TRBD1 matches at 7 bases. Germline CDR1 reads LNHDA; CDR2 reads SQIVND (reference sequence). V lost 7 bases and J lost 4; bases outside the gene matches: 6. The CDR3 length is 13 residues.

To note about this clone: A read error may account for a junction end that differs from germline. This chain connects TRBV7-7 to TRBJ2-7; 8 bases map to TRBD2. CDR3 length equals 15 residues. CDR1 is SSHAT and CDR2 is FNYEAQ in the germline V gene (reference sequence). The CDR3 sequence: CASSLAAGVAYEQYF. Here the CDR3 DNA reads TGTGCTAGCAGCTTAGCAGCGGGAGTGGCTTACGAGCAGTACTTC. The full variable domain, rest sourced from reference TRBV7-7 and TRBJ2-7, is GAGVSQSPRYKVTKRGQDVTLRCDPISSHATLYWYQQALGQGPEFLTYFNYEAQPDKSGLPSDRFSAERPEGSISTLTIQRTEQRDSAMYRCASSLAAGVAYEQYFGPGTRLTVT.

This chain links TRBV2 with TRBJ2-1, with D hard to call. The germline V and J ends were trimmed by 6 bases and 0 bases, with 12 bases remaining between them. This CDR3 is 15 amino acids long. Germline assignment: CDR1 SNHLY and CDR2 FYNNEI. CDR3 amino acids: CASRAGTSSYNEQFF. Here the CDR3 DNA reads TGTGCCAGCAGGGCTGGAACCAGCTCCTACAATGAGCAGTTCTTC.

This clone occurred once. The chain combines TRBV13 with TRBJ1-4; 8 nucleotides match TRBD1. CDR1 and CDR2 (germline): PRHDT, FYEKMQ (reference sequence). The CDR3 has 15 amino acids. J was trimmed by 7 bases and V by 5 bases; bases with no gene match: 9. The CDR3 nucleotides read TGTGCCAGCAGCCCCCCGGGGGACAGGATTGAAAAACTGTTTTTT. Translated: CASSPPGDRIEKLFF. The variable domain in full, with the rest retrieved from reference TRBV13 and TRBJ1-4, is AAGVIQSPRHLIKEKRETATLKCYPIPRHDTVYWYQQGPGQDPQFLISFYEKMQSDKGSIPDRFSAQQFSDYHSELNMSSLELGDSALYFCASSPPGDRIEKLFFGSGTQLSVL.

The chain combines TRBV27 with TRBJ2-1; TRBD2 aligns across 13 bases. This CDR3 is 17 amino acids long. Germline lookup yields CDR1 MNHEY and CDR2 SMNVEV (reference sequence). The V and J ends lost 7 bases and 5 bases, in that order; junction bases with no gene match: 11. The CDR3 reads CASTETSGRPLDNEQFF. The CDR3 DNA reads TGTGCCAGCACCGAGACTAGCGGGAGGCCCCTTGACAATGAGCAGTTCTTC.